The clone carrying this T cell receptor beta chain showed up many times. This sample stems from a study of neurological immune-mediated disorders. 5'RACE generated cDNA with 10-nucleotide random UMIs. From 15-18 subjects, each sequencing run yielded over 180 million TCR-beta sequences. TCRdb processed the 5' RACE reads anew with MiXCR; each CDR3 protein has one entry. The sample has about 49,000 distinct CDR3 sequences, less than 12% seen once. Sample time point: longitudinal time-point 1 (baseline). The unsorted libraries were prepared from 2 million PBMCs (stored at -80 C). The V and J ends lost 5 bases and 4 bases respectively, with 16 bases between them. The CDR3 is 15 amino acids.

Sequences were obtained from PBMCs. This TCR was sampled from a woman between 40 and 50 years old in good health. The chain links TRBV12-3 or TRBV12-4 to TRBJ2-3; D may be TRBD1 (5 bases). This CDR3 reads CASSARAPGADTQYF. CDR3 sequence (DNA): TGTGCCAGCAGTGCCAGGGCCCCAGGCGCAGATACGCAGTATTTT.